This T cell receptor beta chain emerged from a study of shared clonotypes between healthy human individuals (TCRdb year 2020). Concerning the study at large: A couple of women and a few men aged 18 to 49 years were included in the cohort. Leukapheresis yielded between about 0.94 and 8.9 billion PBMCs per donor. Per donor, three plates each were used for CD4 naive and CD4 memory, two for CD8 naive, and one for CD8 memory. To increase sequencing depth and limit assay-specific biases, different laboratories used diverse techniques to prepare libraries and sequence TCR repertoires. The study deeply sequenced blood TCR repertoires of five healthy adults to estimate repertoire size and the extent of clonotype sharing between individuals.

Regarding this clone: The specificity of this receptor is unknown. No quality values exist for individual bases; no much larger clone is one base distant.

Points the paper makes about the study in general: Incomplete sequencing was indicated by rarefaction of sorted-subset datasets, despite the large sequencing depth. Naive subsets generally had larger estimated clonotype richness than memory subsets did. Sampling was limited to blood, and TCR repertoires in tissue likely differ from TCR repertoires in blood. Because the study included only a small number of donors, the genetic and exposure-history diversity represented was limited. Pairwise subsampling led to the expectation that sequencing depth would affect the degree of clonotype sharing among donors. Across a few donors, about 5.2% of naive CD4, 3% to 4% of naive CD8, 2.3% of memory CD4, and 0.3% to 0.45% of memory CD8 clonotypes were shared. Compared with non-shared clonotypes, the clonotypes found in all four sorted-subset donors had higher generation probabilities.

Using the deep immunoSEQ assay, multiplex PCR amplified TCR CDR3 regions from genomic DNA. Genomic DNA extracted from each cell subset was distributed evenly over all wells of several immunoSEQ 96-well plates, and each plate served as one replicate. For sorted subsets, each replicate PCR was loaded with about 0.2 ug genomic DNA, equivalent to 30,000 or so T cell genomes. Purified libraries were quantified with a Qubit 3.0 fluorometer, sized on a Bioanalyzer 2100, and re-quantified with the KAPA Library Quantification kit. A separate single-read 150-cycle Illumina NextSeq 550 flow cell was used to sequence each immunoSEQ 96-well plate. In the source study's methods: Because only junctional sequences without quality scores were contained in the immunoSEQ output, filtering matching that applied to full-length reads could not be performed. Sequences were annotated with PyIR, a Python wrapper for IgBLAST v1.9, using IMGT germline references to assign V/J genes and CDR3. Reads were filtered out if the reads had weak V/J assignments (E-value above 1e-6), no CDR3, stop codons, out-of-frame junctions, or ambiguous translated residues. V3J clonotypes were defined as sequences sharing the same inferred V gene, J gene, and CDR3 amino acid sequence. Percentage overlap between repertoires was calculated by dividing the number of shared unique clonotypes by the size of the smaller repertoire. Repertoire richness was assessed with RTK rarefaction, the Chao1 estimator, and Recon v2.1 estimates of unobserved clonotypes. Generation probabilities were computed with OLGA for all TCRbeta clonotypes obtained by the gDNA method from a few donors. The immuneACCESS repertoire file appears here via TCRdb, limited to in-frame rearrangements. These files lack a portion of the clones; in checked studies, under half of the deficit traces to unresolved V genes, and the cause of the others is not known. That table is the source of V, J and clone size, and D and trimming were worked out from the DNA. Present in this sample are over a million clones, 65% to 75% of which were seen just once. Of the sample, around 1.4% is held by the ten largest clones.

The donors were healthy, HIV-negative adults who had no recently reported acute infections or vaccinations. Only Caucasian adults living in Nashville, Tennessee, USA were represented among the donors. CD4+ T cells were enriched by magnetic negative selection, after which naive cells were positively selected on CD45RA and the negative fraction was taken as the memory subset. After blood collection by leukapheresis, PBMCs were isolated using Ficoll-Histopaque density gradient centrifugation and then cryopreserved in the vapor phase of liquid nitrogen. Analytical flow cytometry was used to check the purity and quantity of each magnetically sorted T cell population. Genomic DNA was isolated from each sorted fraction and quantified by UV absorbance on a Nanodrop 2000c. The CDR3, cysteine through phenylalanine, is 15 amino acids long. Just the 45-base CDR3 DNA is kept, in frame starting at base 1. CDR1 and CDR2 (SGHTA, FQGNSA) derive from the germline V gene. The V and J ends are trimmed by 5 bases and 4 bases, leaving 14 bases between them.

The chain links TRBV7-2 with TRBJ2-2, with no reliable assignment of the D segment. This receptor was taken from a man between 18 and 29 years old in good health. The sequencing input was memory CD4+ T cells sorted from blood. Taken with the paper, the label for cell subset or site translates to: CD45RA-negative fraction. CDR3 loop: CASSKTRGITGELFF. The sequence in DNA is TGTGCCAGCAGCAAGACACGTGGTATCACCGGGGAGCTGTTTTTT.